Here is one T cell receptor beta chain with its context. Its specificity is not known. With the read ending 3 residues before the CDR3 end, the germline J gene is used to fill in that end. This sample was included in a study of T cell clonality in common variable immunodeficiency. This CDR3 is built from 18 residues. Per the germline V gene, CDR1 is LNHDA and CDR2 is SQIVND (reference sequence). With 1 base removed from V and 0 bases from J, the gap between germline ends came to 16 bases. Most patients and controls had Caucasian heritage. The data were produced by immunoSEQ multiplex PCR, yet TCRdb's version contains in-frame clones alone and is incomplete. Recorded here are just over 15,000 clones, none singletons. Points from the study as a whole: Reportedly, TCR beta sequences from common variable immunodeficiency showed fewer deletions and N-nucleotide insertions.

V gene TRBV19 combines with J gene TRBJ2-1; a possible D gene is TRBD1 (6 bases). This TCR came from a human donor with common variable immunodeficiency. The sequenced sample consisted of peripheral blood mononuclear cells. CDR3 in amino acids: CASSIGGPALSSYNEQFF. The DNA read from the CDR3 is TGTGCCAGTAGTATAGGGGGGCCTGCGCTTAGCTCCTACAATGAG.